The 9 T cell receptor beta chains below all came from one sample that was sequenced in a study of blood T cells in healthy people across ages. With a J-beta primer mix and a sample-barcoded 5' primer, a second PCR ran about 7 to 12 cycles. TCRdb reprocessed the 5' RACE reads with MiXCR, giving one entry per CDR3 protein. The sample consists of about 1,600,000 distinct CDR3 sequences, around two fifths of them appearing once. Sample: blood. The source is a woman under 30 in good health.

This clonotype appeared many times. This chain uses TRBV7-2 with TRBJ2-1; D uncertain. The CDR3 is made up of 13 amino acids. Trimming pared 1 base from V and 6 bases from J, leaving 7 bases between. The germline gives CDR1 SGHTA, CDR2 FQGNSA. The CDR3 loop reads CASSLGPVNEQFF. CDR3 sequence (DNA): TGTGCCAGCAGCTTAGGACCCGTCAATGAGCAGTTCTTC.

This chain joins TRBV19 and TRBJ1-1; D unresolved. V was pared by 7 bases and J by 6 bases, with 21 bases between. The CDR3 is 15 residues long. The V gene's germline CDR1 is LNHDA and CDR2 SQIVND (reference sequence). This CDR3 reads CASTAPRSRGPEAFF. For the CDR3, the DNA is TGTGCCAGTACCGCGCCCCGGAGCCGTGGGCCTGAAGCTTTCTTT.

This clonotype was counted a few times. The V gene is TRBV18, the J gene TRBJ1-1; TRBD1 might be the D (5 bases). Germline V gene lookup returns CDR1 KGHSH and CDR2 LQKENI. The CDR3 length is 15 residues. With 2 bases removed from V and 1 base from J, the gap between germline ends came to 11 bases. Here the CDR3 reads CASSPGGGANTEAFF. CDR3 nucleotide sequence: TGTGCCAGCTCACCAGGGGGAGGGGCGAACACTGAAGCTTTCTTT.

The J gene is TRBJ1-2, the V gene TRBV3-1; no definite D call. The CDR3 length is 16 residues. Trimming removed 0 bases from V and 1 base from J, with 12 bases in between. Germline-derived CDR1 and CDR2 are LGHDT and YNNKEL (reference sequence). CDR3 protein: CASSQERTDLNYGYTF. CDR3 bases: TGTGCCAGCAGCCAAGAGCGGACGGATCTTAACTATGGCTACACCTTC.

This clonotype was observed a handful of times. The gene calls are TRBV6-1 and TRBJ2-7; D remains unclear. V was clipped by 8 bases and J by 3 bases, with 11 bases between them. The CDR3 has 12 residues. CDR1 and CDR2 (germline): MNHNS, SASEGT. Here the CDR3 reads CASHMANYEQYF. As DNA, the CDR3 is TGTGCCAGCCACATGGCTAACTACGAGCAGTACTTC.

The rearrangement joins TRBV28 to TRBJ1-5, with no clear D. CDR3 length equals 15 residues. Germline V CDR1 and CDR2: MDHEN, SYDVKM. The V and J ends lost 3 bases and 1 base respectively, with 10 bases between them. As DNA, the CDR3 is TGTGCCAGCAGTTTTAATGGAGGAAGCAATCAGCCCCAGCATTTT. Translating it yields CASSFNGGSNQPQHF.

The chain couples TRBV12-3 or TRBV12-4 to TRBJ2-6; maybe TRBD1 (6 bases). Trimming took 8 bases from V and 4 from J, leaving 12 bases between them. The CDR3 has 14 residues. The chain's CDR3 is CASLRDKGANVLTF. CDR3 nucleotides: TGTGCCAGCTTAAGGGACAAGGGGGCCAACGTCCTGACTTTC.

The V call is TRBV12-3 or TRBV12-4, the J call TRBJ1-5, with D possibly matching TRBD1 (5 bases). Between the trimmed V and J ends, which lost 6 bases and 0 bases, there was a span of 18 bases. CDR3 length equals 17 residues. Written as DNA, the CDR3 is TGTGCCAGCAGCCACAATTCGGGGGGATATAGCAATCAGCCCCAGCATTTT. Translated: CASSHNSGGYSNQPQHF.

There are a few counts of this clonotype. This chain connects TRBV6-2 or TRBV6-3 to TRBJ2-5; D gene uncertain. Trimming stripped 7 bases from V and 2 bases from J, with 14 bases between. The germline gives CDR1 MNHEY, CDR2 SVGEGT. This CDR3 comprises 14 residues. The CDR3 DNA follows: TGTGCCAGCATGCTAACACTGGTACAAGAGACCCAGTACTTC. Its protein is CASMLTLVQETQYF.